The 23 T cell receptor beta chains below were found in one sample sequenced in a study of T cells in Graves' hyperthyroidism and ophthalmopathy. Amplified TCR beta CDR3 regions came from RNA transcripts. The TCR CDR3 was amplified in a first-round RT-PCR using the HTBI primer set. TCRdb reanalysed the multiplex PCR reads using MiXCR and keeps one entry per CDR3 protein. The repertoire includes around 300,000 distinct CDR3 sequences, about 25% of them detected once, and 20% to 30% sits in the top ten. Sample: blood. The receptors shown here come from a man aged 35 to 55 with Graves' hyperthyroidism that later progressed to Graves' ophthalmopathy.

This clonotype was counted at least ten times. The chain is built from TRBV6-5 and TRBJ2-5, with TRBD2 matching 14 bases. Trimming took 2 bases from V and 5 from J; bases not matched to a gene: 4. Germline lookup yields CDR1 MNHEY and CDR2 SVGAGI. This CDR3 region has 16 residues. For the CDR3, the DNA is TGTGCCAGCAGTTACGGACTAGCGGGAGGCAGTGAGACCCAGTACTTC. Residues: CASSYGLAGGSETQYF.

In this sample, this clonotype turned up many times. This chain uses TRBV10-2 with TRBJ2-5; 10 bases line up with TRBD1. The CDR3 has 15 residues. The ends lost 6 bases at V and 5 bases at J; junction bases unmatched: 9. Germline V gives CDR1 WSHSY, CDR2 SAAADI. The CDR3 nucleotides read TGCGCCAGCAGCCAAGGGACAGGGGCGGTCGAGACCCAGTACTTC. It yields the protein CASSQGTGAVETQYF.

This clonotype was seen at least ten times. The chain employs TRBV29-1 and TRBJ2-7; the D gene could be TRBD1 or TRBD2 (5 bases each). The V gene's germline CDR1 is SQVTM and CDR2 ANQGSEA. The germline V and J ends were trimmed by 4 bases and 5 bases, with 12 bases remaining between them. The CDR3 runs to 12 residues. The CDR3 DNA reads TGCAGCGTTGTGAGGGGACGGAACGAGCAGTACTTC. Translation gives CSVVRGRNEQYF.

This clonotype was observed many times. This chain links TRBV10-3 with TRBJ2-5; 7 bases map to TRBD1. The trim removed 6 bases at V and 0 bases at J, leaving 10 bases unmatched. The length of the CDR3 is 16 residues. Germline CDR1 is ENHRY and CDR2 is SYGVKD. The CDR3, as DNA: TGTGCCATCAGCCGACCTAATGGGACAGACCAAGAGACCCAGTACTTC. Protein product: CAISRPNGTDQETQYF.

The chain links TRBV4-2 to TRBJ1-6, with a tentative D call TRBD1 (5 bases). The V end was cut by 0 bases, the J end by 10 bases, with 25 bases between. The V gene's germline CDR1 is LGHNA and CDR2 YNFKEQ. This CDR3 has 19 amino acids. CDR3 region: CASSQDRGLVGGIFSPLHF. Here the CDR3 DNA reads TGTGCCAGCAGCCAAGATCGGGGTTTAGTCGGGGGAATTTTCTCACCCCTCCACTTT.

This clonotype was seen at least ten times. V usage is TRBV11-2 and J usage is TRBJ1-5, with a tentative D call TRBD1 (5 bases). Trimming took off 4 bases at V and 5 bases at J, with 18 bases between the two ends. CDR1 SGHAT and CDR2 FQNNGV come from the germline V gene. The CDR3 spans 16 residues. Here the CDR3 reads CASSSIIGGRDQPQHF. In nucleotides, the CDR3 is TGTGCCAGCAGCTCGATAATTGGGGGTCGGGATCAGCCCCAGCATTTT.

The J gene is TRBJ1-1, the V gene TRBV28; 7 nucleotides align to TRBD1. Germline CDR1 MDHEN, CDR2 SYDVKM. This CDR3 has 15 residues. Losses at the gene ends were 3 bases for V and 7 bases for J; bases not matched to a gene: 11. CDR3 coding DNA: TGTGCCAGCAGTTTGCAGGGGGATTTGTCCTTTGAAGCTTTCTTT. This translates into CASSLQGDLSFEAFF.

This clonotype was recorded at least ten times. Possible read error: a much larger clone is one base away. This chain joins TRBV2 and TRBJ1-5; D remains unclear. CDR1 SNHLY and CDR2 FYNNEI come from the germline V gene. This CDR3 spans 13 amino acids. In nucleotides, the CDR3 is TGTGCCACTGCAGGAGATAGCAATCAGCCCCAGCGTTTT. Amino acid sequence: CATAGDSNQPQRF.

This clonotype was counted many times. The rearrangement joins TRBV20-1 to TRBJ2-2; 10 bases line up with TRBD1. V trimming: 6 bases; J trimming: 6 bases; junction bases outside the gene matches: 4. The CDR3 loop spans 13 amino acids. The germline CDR1 and CDR2 sequences are DFQATT and SNEGSKA (reference sequence). The CDR3 loop reads CSAGTGEAGELFF. The CDR3 DNA is TGCAGTGCGGGGACAGGGGAGGCCGGGGAGCTGTTTTTT.

This clonotype has only one observation. CDR3 nucleotide sequence: TGCAGCGTTGAAGGGCCTAACACTGAAGCTTTCTTT. Translating gives CSVEGPNTEAFF. The chain employs TRBV29-1 and TRBJ1-1; D is unresolved. This CDR3 has 12 amino acids. CDR1 and CDR2 (germline): SQVTM, ANQGSEA. With 1 base removed from V and 2 bases from J, the gap between germline ends came to 5 bases.

Ten or more counts support this clonotype. The V and J genes are TRBV6-5 and TRBJ2-3, with D unresolved. Germline-derived CDR1 and CDR2 are MNHEY and SVGAGI. V gave up 2 bases and J gave up 0 bases, with 6 bases separating them. CDR3 length: 14 amino acids. CDR3 region: CASSYTASTDTQYF. As DNA, the CDR3 is TGTGCCAGCAGTTACACTGCTAGCACAGATACGCAGTATTTT.

In its sample, this clonotype was seen many times. The gene calls are TRBV2 and TRBJ2-5, with D maybe TRBD1 (7 bases). Trimming removed 4 bases at V and 7 bases at J, with 16 bases between. CDR3 length: 14 residues. The germline gives CDR1 SNHLY, CDR2 FYNNEI. This CDR3 is CASSARGGGVTQYF. The CDR3 nucleotides read TGTGCCAGCAGTGCCCGAGGGGGCGGGGTGACCCAGTACTTC.

This clonotype has a handful of counts. This sequence joins TRBV29-1 and TRBJ2-2; 9 bases map to TRBD2. This CDR3 region has 14 residues. Germline V gives CDR1 SQVTM, CDR2 ANQGSEA. The ends lost 5 bases at V and 5 bases at J; junction bases unmatched: 6. The CDR3 loop is CSVRPSGMTGELFF. Here the CDR3 DNA reads TGCAGCGTTCGGCCTAGCGGGATGACCGGGGAGCTGTTTTTT.

In this sample, this clonotype turned up many times. The gene calls are TRBV3-1 and TRBJ1-1; no firm D call. V was trimmed by 2 bases and J by 0 bases, leaving 7 bases between them. This CDR3 has 14 amino acids. Germline V gene data show CDR1 as LGHDT and CDR2 as YNNKEL (reference sequence). The CDR3 DNA reads TGTGCCAGCAGCCAAAACAGATTGAACACTGAAGCTTTCTTT. Amino acid sequence: CASSQNRLNTEAFF. The whole variable domain, filled in from reference TRBV3-1 and TRBJ1-1, reads DTAVSQTPKYLVTQMGNDKSIKCEQNLGHDTMYWYKQDSKKFLKIMFSYNNKELIINETVPNRFSPKSPDKAHLNLHINSLELGDSAVYFCASSQNRLNTEAFFGQGTRLTVV.

The chain's CDR3 is CAWSRQPGEQYF. The CDR3, as DNA: TGTGCCTGGAGCCGGCAGCCGGGTGAGCAGTACTTC. The chain is built from TRBV30 and TRBJ2-7; D remains ambiguous. The V end lost 3 bases, the J end lost 7 bases, and 13 bases lay between the germline ends. The germline V gene has CDR1 GTSNPN and CDR2 SVGIG (reference sequence). CDR3 length equals 12 residues.

The rearrangement joins TRBV6-2 or TRBV6-3 to TRBJ1-5; D is ambiguous. CDR3 length equals 15 residues. The germline V gene has CDR1 MNHEY and CDR2 SVGEGT. Trimming stripped 4 bases from V and 5 bases from J, with 15 bases between. The CDR3 reads CASSSDRTFYQPQHF. The CDR3 DNA follows: TGTGCCAGCAGTTCTGATCGGACTTTTTATCAGCCCCAGCATTTT.

This clonotype was observed at least ten times. The chain is built from TRBV5-1 and TRBJ1-2, with 7 bases lining up with TRBD1. There are 14 residues in the CDR3. Germline V gives CDR1 SGHRS, CDR2 YFSETQ. The V and J ends lost 4 bases and 5 bases, in that order; junction bases with no gene match: 8. This CDR3 reads CASSARQGKYGYTF. The CDR3 region has the DNA TGCGCCAGCAGCGCCAGACAGGGAAAGTATGGCTACACCTTC.

This clonotype came up many times. This chain joins TRBV28 and TRBJ1-1, with D hard to call. The germline V gene has CDR1 MDHEN and CDR2 SYDVKM. CDR3 size: 14 residues. Trimming cost V 4 bases and J 4 bases, with 13 bases left between them. The CDR3 spells CASSYLPPGTEAFF. The CDR3 DNA reads as TGTGCCAGCAGTTATCTACCCCCTGGCACTGAAGCTTTCTTT.

The gene calls are TRBV2 and TRBJ1-5, with D unclear. Germline V CDR1 and CDR2: SNHLY, FYNNEI. Trimming pared 6 bases from V and 7 bases from J, leaving 10 bases between. The CDR3 loop spans 12 amino acids. DNA for the CDR3: TGTGCCAGCAGGGCCTTCGGGCAGCCCCAGCATTTT. Translated, it gives CASRAFGQPQHF. Supplemented by reference TRBV2 and TRBJ1-5, the full variable domain reads EPEVTQTPSHQVTQMGQEVILRCVPISNHLYFYWYRQILGQKVEFLVSFYNNEISEKSEIFDDQFSVERPDGSNFTLKIRSTKLEDSAMYFCASRAFGQPQHFGDGTRLSIL.

This chain joins TRBV29-1 and TRBJ1-1; unclear D gene. V lost 6 bases and J 0 bases, leaving 11 bases between the germline ends. The length of the CDR3 is 13 residues. Germline V gives CDR1 SQVTM, CDR2 ANQGSEA. The CDR3 bases are TGCAGCGTGATAGGGATTCTGAACACTGAAGCTTTCTTT. Residues: CSVIGILNTEAFF.

This clonotype was observed many times. The chain is built from TRBV30 and TRBJ2-3, with D possibly TRBD2 on 7 matching bases. Trimming shortened V by 0 bases and J by 4 bases, and 11 bases separated the two germline ends. The CDR3 is 14 residues long. From germline, CDR1 is GTSNPN and CDR2 SVGIG (reference sequence). The CDR3 DNA sequence: TGTGCCTGGAGTGTGCAGGGGAGGGCAGATACGCAGTATTTT. It is translated as CAWSVQGRADTQYF.

This clonotype was counted at least ten times. The chain is built from TRBV6-2 or TRBV6-3 and TRBJ1-5; 10 bases line up with TRBD1. Per the germline V gene, CDR1 is MNHEY and CDR2 is SVGEGT. The CDR3 is made up of 18 amino acids. The J segment lost 3 bases and the V segment lost 2 bases, leaving 10 bases of the junction unmatched. CDR3 in DNA: TGTGCCAGCAGTTACGTTAGGGGACAGGGGAGAAACAATCAGCCCCAGCATTTT. Protein: CASSYVRGQGRNNQPQHF.

This clonotype appeared many times. CDR3 coding DNA: TGTGCCTGGAGTCGGGACAGGGCGGTAGACTATGGCTACACCTTC. Encoded protein: CAWSRDRAVDYGYTF. The chain recombines TRBV30 with TRBJ1-2; the match to TRBD1 covers 9 bases. The CDR3 contains 15 residues. J gave up 3 bases and V 2 bases, and 7 bases lay outside the gene matches. Germline V gives CDR1 GTSNPN, CDR2 SVGIG (reference sequence).